This T cell receptor beta chain appears in the sequencing data of a study of PD-L1 blockade in urothelial cancer. Study background: Median T cell yield from blood was 130,000 to 150,000.

The time point is: pretreatment peripheral blood. CDR1 is KGHSH and CDR2 is LQKENI in the germline V gene. This CDR3 is 13 amino acids long. Trimming left V 3 bases short and J 11 bases short, with 14 bases between. Repertoires were generated with immunoSEQ multiplex PCR, while TCRdb's copy carries only in-frame clones and drops some. The sample lists tens of thousands of clones, around 88% seen once, with roughly 15% in the top ten. The clonotype was recovered from a woman aged 60-70 years with urothelial cancer. The sequencing here drew on PBMCs, taken around atezolizumab (anti-PD-L1) treatment. This chain connects TRBV18 to TRBJ1-3; the D is unclear. CDR3 region: CASSPAESVSIYF. The CDR3 DNA is TGTGCCAGCTCACCGGCGGAGTCGGTTTCCATATATTTT.